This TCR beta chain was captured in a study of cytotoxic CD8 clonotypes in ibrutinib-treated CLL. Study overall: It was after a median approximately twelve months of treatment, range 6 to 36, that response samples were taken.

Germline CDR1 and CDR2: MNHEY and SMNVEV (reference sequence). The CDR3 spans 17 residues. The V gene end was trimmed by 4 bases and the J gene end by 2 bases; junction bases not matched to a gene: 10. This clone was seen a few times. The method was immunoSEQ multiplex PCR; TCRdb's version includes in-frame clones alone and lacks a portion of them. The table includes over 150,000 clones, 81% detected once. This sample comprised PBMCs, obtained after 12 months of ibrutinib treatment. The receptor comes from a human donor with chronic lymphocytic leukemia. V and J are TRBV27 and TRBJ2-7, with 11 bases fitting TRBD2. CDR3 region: CASSSRPGLAGTYEQYF. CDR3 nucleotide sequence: TGTGCCAGCAGTTCGCGCCCTGGACTAGCGGGTACCTACGAGCAGTACTTC.